The 25 T cell receptor beta chains listed next were all sequenced from one sample in a study of persistence of HIV-infected CD4 T cells. The libraries were made with immunoSEQ version 4 in survey mode. Using immunoSEQ multiplex PCR, the repertoire was profiled, and TCRdb retains in-frame clones only, with some absent. The table has just under 65,000 clones, about 77% seen once. Their antigens are not known. Overlapping HIV-1 Gag 15-mer peptides at approximately 0.91 ug per peptide per mL were used. CD40L-negative CD69-negative CD45RO-high memory CD4+ T cells were sorted as populations depleted of antigen-responding cells. Sequenced material: CD4+ T cells sorted from PBMCs after roughly 18-hour stimulation, taken from a patient who received antiretroviral therapy. These receptors were collected from an adult man with HIV who was CMV-seropositive.

The V and J genes are TRBV7-9 and TRBJ2-3, with TRBD2 identical over 7 bases. J gave up 5 bases and V 4 bases, and 6 bases lay outside the gene matches. The germline V gene has CDR1 SEHNR and CDR2 FQNEAQ (reference sequence). This CDR3 is 14 amino acids long. The CDR3 DNA sequence: TGTGCCAGCAGCTCCGACGGGGGGATAGATACGCAGTATTTT. It yields the protein CASSSDGGIDTQYF.

The chain combines TRBV20-1 with TRBJ1-4, with D hard to call. The V and J ends lost 6 bases and 7 bases respectively, with 9 bases between them. CDR1 and CDR2 from the germline V gene are DFQATT and SNEGSKA (reference sequence). CDR3 size: 11 residues. The CDR3 bases are TGCAGTGCCGAACGGGGTGAAAAACTGTTTTTT. Translation: CSAERGEKLFF.

The chain has TRBV6-6 and TRBJ1-1, with a possible D match to TRBD1 (5 bases). Per the germline V gene, CDR1 is MNHNY and CDR2 is SVGAGI (reference sequence). This CDR3 contains 15 residues. With 2 bases removed from V and 0 bases from J, the gap between germline ends came to 10 bases. The CDR3 bases are TGTGCCAGCAGTTACCCAGGGAACATGAACACTGAAGCTTTCTTT. This gives the protein CASSYPGNMNTEAFF.

V is TRBV6-1 and J is TRBJ1-6; TRBD1 is a possible D gene (6 bases). The ends were cut back, 2 bases at V and 9 bases at J, with 17 bases in the middle. Germline CDR1 reads MNHNS; CDR2 reads SASEGT. This CDR3 comprises 16 residues. CDR3 residues: CASSELQGSVASPLHF. The CDR3 region has the DNA TGTGCCAGCAGTGAATTACAGGGTTCGGTGGCTTCACCCCTCCACTTT.

The genes are TRBV5-1 and TRBJ1-2, with D possibly being TRBD1 (5 bases). V was clipped by 0 bases and J by 2 bases, with 11 bases between them. Germline V gives CDR1 SGHRS, CDR2 YFSETQ. The CDR3 sequence is 15 residues long. This chain's CDR3 is CASSLGQGVNYGYTF. The CDR3 nucleotides read TGCGCCAGCAGCTTGGGGCAGGGCGTAAACTATGGCTACACCTTC. Variable domain in full (rest from reference TRBV5-1 and TRBJ1-2): KAGVTQTPRYLIKTRGQQVTLSCSPISGHRSVSWYQQTPGQGLQFLFEYFSETQRNKGNFPGRFSGRQFSNSRSEMNVSTLELGDSALYLCASSLGQGVNYGYTFGSGTRLTVV.

A few counts support this clone. As DNA, the CDR3 is TGTGCCAGCAGCAGGGGGGAAAGCACAGATACGCAGTATTTT. It yields the protein CASSRGESTDTQYF. This chain links TRBV6-5 with TRBJ2-3; D is possibly TRBD1 (7 bases). V was clipped by 6 bases and J by 0 bases, with 10 bases between them. Germline V gene sequence: CDR1 MNHEY, CDR2 SVGAGI. The CDR3 extends over 14 amino acids.

V and J are TRBV7-9 and TRBJ1-2; unclear D gene. CDR1 is SEHNR and CDR2 is FQNEAQ in the germline V gene (reference sequence). This CDR3 comprises 12 residues. Trimming stripped 3 bases from V and 6 bases from J, with 8 bases between. The CDR3 loop is CASSLTLDGYTF. The CDR3 DNA reads TGTGCCAGCAGCTTGACCCTAGATGGCTACACCTTC.

J is TRBJ2-7 and V is TRBV10-1; D is possibly TRBD1 or TRBD2 (6 bases each). The germline V and J ends were trimmed by 5 bases and 1 base, with 12 bases remaining between them. Germline V gene data show CDR1 as WNHNN and CDR2 as SYGVQD (reference sequence). There are 14 residues in the CDR3. The CDR3 region is CASSKGGESYEQYF. The CDR3 DNA follows: TGCGCCAGCAGTAAGGGGGGAGAATCCTACGAGCAGTACTTC.

The V call is TRBV5-1, the J call TRBJ2-2; 8 bases are shared with TRBD1. The CDR3 is made up of 15 amino acids. The ends lost 3 bases at V and 5 bases at J; junction bases unmatched: 6. In germline, CDR1 is SGHRS, CDR2 YFSETQ. The CDR3 is CASSSGQGGTGELFF. The CDR3 DNA is TGCGCCAGCAGCTCCGGACAGGGCGGGACCGGGGAGCTGTTTTTT.

This chain connects TRBV4-1 to TRBJ1-5; unclear D gene. Trimming shortened V by 0 bases and J by 2 bases, and 8 bases separated the two germline ends. Per the germline V gene, CDR1 is MGHRA and CDR2 is YSYEKL. CDR3 length: 15 amino acids. The CDR3 loop is CASSQEGFGNQPQHF. The DNA of the CDR3 is TGCGCCAGCAGCCAAGAGGGGTTCGGCAATCAGCCCCAGCATTTT.

This chain connects TRBV28 to TRBJ1-5; TRBD1 aligns across 9 bases. Germline CDR1 and CDR2: MDHEN and SYDVKM. J lost 2 bases, V lost 10 bases, and 9 bases had no gene match. The CDR3 loop spans 15 amino acids. The chain's CDR3 is CATKQGAPGNQPQHF. The CDR3 nucleotides read TGTGCCACTAAACAGGGGGCGCCGGGCAATCAGCCCCAGCATTTT.

This clone was counted a few times. The J gene is TRBJ2-7, the V gene TRBV10-3; TRBD1 aligns across 8 bases. Trimming took 3 bases from V and 1 from J; bases not matched to a gene: 5. Looked up from germline, CDR1 is ENHRY and CDR2 is SYGVKD. The CDR3 extends over 15 amino acids. This chain's CDR3 is CAISDFGQGSYEQYF. CDR3 nucleotides: TGTGCCATCAGTGACTTCGGACAGGGTTCCTACGAGCAGTACTTC.

The gene calls are TRBV5-5 and TRBJ1-5, with 8 bases aligning to TRBD1. After removal of 4 bases from V and 3 bases from J, the junction contained 6 bases not matched to a gene. Germline CDR1 is SGHKS and CDR2 is YYEKEE (reference sequence). The CDR3 is 15 amino acids. The CDR3 DNA is TGTGCCAGCAGCCTACAGGGGGGACTCAATCAGCCCCAGCATTTT. It translates to CASSLQGGLNQPQHF. The variable domain in full, with the rest retrieved from reference TRBV5-5 and TRBJ1-5, is DAGVTQSPTHLIKTRGQQVTLRCSPISGHKSVSWYQQVLGQGPQFIFQYYEKEERGRGNFPDRFSARQFPNYSSELNVNALLLGDSALYLCASSLQGGLNQPQHFGDGTRLSIL.

The genes are TRBV24-1 and TRBJ1-2; 7 bases agree with TRBD1. The germline gives CDR1 KGHDR, CDR2 SFDVKD. This CDR3 has 15 residues. After removal of 5 bases from V and 3 bases from J, the junction contained 8 bases not matched to a gene. This CDR3 is CATSANHRGDYGYTF. Here the CDR3 DNA reads TGTGCCACCAGTGCCAACCACAGGGGCGACTATGGCTACACCTTC.

J is TRBJ1-3 and V is TRBV5-1; 9 bases agree with TRBD1. Germline CDR1 and CDR2: SGHRS and YFSETQ. After removal of 4 bases from V and 3 bases from J, the junction contained 5 bases not matched to a gene. This CDR3 has 15 residues. This chain's CDR3 is CASSIQGADGNTIYF. The CDR3 DNA follows: TGCGCCAGCAGCATACAGGGGGCTGATGGAAACACCATATATTTT.

This clone was detected only a few times. This chain links TRBV6-5 with TRBJ2-7, with D perhaps TRBD2 (7 bases). The V end was cut by 6 bases, the J end by 2 bases, with 17 bases between. The length of the CDR3 is 15 residues. Germline CDR1 reads MNHEY; CDR2 reads SVGAGI. The CDR3 loop reads CASSLVKGGPYEQYF. The CDR3 bases are TGTGCCAGCAGCCTCGTTAAGGGGGGGCCCTACGAGCAGTACTTC.

This chain joins TRBV28 and TRBJ1-2; 9 bases align to TRBD1. CDR1 and CDR2 from the germline V gene are MDHEN and SYDVKM. V was clipped by 5 bases and J by 7 bases; unmatched bases: 8. The CDR3 contains 14 residues. The CDR3 nucleotides read TGTGCCAGCAGTGCGGGACAGGGACTCGGTGGCTACACCTTC. Translation: CASSAGQGLGGYTF.

The chain employs TRBV15 and TRBJ1-6, with unresolved D. Trimming cost V 4 bases and J 8 bases, with 18 bases left between them. Germline V gives CDR1 LNHNV, CDR2 YYDKDF (reference sequence). The CDR3 is 16 amino acids. CDR3 amino acids: CATSILSGGADSPLHF. CDR3 nucleotide sequence: TGTGCCACCAGCATTCTCTCGGGAGGTGCGGATTCACCCCTCCACTTT.

The chain combines TRBV19 with TRBJ1-1; D may be TRBD1 (6 bases). Germline V gene lookup returns CDR1 LNHDA and CDR2 SQIVND (reference sequence). V was cut by 6 bases and J by 4 bases, with 9 bases left in between. The CDR3 runs to 12 residues. Here the CDR3 DNA reads TGTGCCAGTAGAGGGGGTCTCACTGAAGCTTTCTTT. Translated: CASRGGLTEAFF.

In this sample, this clone turned up a few times. The chain has TRBV24-1 and TRBJ2-2; 7 bases match TRBD1. With 5 bases clipped from V and 1 base from J, the junction kept 6 bases outside the gene matches. The germline CDR1 and CDR2 sequences are KGHDR and SFDVKD. The CDR3 has 16 residues. The CDR3 DNA is TGTGCCACCAGTGTTACAGGGGCGCGGAACACCGGGGAGCTGTTTTTT. This encodes CATSVTGARNTGELFF.

The chain is built from TRBV6-5 and TRBJ1-4; the D gene is possibly TRBD1 (5 bases). The CDR3 runs to 14 residues. Per germline, CDR1 MNHEY and CDR2 SVGAGI. Trimming took 7 bases from V and 8 from J, leaving 17 bases between them. CDR3 DNA: TGTGCCAGCACCGAAAGGGGAAGAGAAGAAAAACTGTTTTTT. Amino acids: CASTERGREEKLFF.

The CDR3 region is CASSLVGDDNNEQFF. The CDR3 DNA reads as TGTGCCAGCAGCTTAGTAGGCGATGACAACAATGAGCAGTTCTTC. The chain carries TRBV11-3 and TRBJ2-1, with no clear D. From germline, CDR1 is SGHNT and CDR2 YENEEA. Between the trimmed V and J ends, which lost 1 base and 5 bases, there was a span of 12 bases. CDR3 size: 15 residues.

This clone appeared a few times. The V gene is TRBV7-2, the J gene TRBJ2-1, with TRBD2 matching over 9 bases. CDR1 and CDR2 (germline): SGHTA, FQGNSA. Germline trimming cut 4 bases from V and 0 bases from J; bases unmatched to any gene: 4. The CDR3 loop spans 16 amino acids. CDR3 in amino acids: CASSSSGVSSYNEQFF. In DNA form, the CDR3 reads TGTGCCAGCAGCTCTAGCGGGGTTAGCTCCTACAATGAGCAGTTCTTC.

This chain joins TRBV4-1 and TRBJ1-4, with D possibly matching TRBD1 (5 bases). Per germline, CDR1 MGHRA and CDR2 YSYEKL. CDR3 length: 13 residues. V lost 4 bases to trimming and J lost 8 bases, with 11 bases between them. The DNA for the CDR3 is TGCGCCAGCAGCCGTCCCAGGGAGGAAAAACTGTTTTTT. Its protein product is CASSRPREEKLFF.

The chain combines TRBV3-1 (or the pseudogene TRBV3-2) with TRBJ1-1; D not resolved. This CDR3 has 11 amino acids. Germline CDR1 and CDR2: LGHDT and YNNKEL (reference sequence). The ends were cut back, 5 bases at V and 7 bases at J, with 8 bases in the middle. CDR3 DNA sequence: TGTGCCAGCAGCGGGCAAGTTGAAGCTTTCTTT. It translates to CASSGQVEAFF.